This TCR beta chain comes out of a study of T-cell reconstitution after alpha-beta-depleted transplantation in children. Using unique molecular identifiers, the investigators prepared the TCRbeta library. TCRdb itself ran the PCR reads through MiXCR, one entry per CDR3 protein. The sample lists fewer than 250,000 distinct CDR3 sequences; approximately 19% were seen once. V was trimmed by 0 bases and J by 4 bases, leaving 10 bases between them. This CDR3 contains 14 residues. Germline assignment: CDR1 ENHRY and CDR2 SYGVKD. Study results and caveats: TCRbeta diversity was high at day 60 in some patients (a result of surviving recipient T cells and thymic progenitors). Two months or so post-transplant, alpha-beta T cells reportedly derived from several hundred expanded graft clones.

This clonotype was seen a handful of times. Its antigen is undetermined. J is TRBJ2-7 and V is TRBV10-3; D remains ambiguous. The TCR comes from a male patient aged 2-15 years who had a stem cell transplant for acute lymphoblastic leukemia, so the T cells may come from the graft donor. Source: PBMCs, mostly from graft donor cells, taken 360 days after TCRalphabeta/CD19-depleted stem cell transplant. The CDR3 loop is CAISESLGWYEQYF. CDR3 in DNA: TGTGCCATCAGTGAGTCGCTGGGGTGGTACGAGCAGTACTTC.